Sequencing of this T cell receptor beta chain was carried out in a study of T cell repertoires in cytomegalovirus infection. In the study overall: Researchers turned to recently identified HLA-C-restricted CMV epitopes as well as well-studied HLA-B-restricted ones. Indications came from public TCR beta signatures; they pointed to CMV infection and to a matching HLA type.

The CDR3 has 14 amino acids. CDR1 is MNHNY and CDR2 is SVGAGI in the germline V gene (reference sequence). The J segment lost 2 bases and the V segment lost 8 bases, leaving 5 bases of the junction unmatched. Regarding this clonotype: The target antigen is unknown.

TCRdb reprocessed the reads with MiXCR, giving one entry per CDR3 protein. The table lists approximately 76,000 distinct CDR3 sequences, under 30% of them singletons, with 50% in the top ten. The sequence was obtained from a human donor in good health (CMV status not recorded). Some clones in this sample may be carry-over from other donors' samples. The genes are TRBV6-6 and TRBJ2-7; TRBD2 agrees at 11 bases. This material consisted of CD8+ T cells from cultured PBMCs, taken from culture after CMV antigen stimulation. The CDR3 loop reads CASLRLAGTYEQYF. The CDR3 DNA follows: TGTGCCAGCTTGAGACTAGCGGGAACCTACGAGCAGTACTTC.